These 27 T cell receptor beta chains originate from one sample sequenced in a study of shared clonotypes between healthy human individuals. As defined, naive CD8 cells were CD45RO-negative and positively selected for CCR7, with terminally differentiated effector memory CD45RA+ cells excluded. The method was immunoSEQ multiplex PCR; TCRdb's version includes in-frame clones alone and lacks a portion of them. The sample has 1.5 million to 2.5 million clones; approximately 94% are singletons. The sequenced sample consisted of naive CD8+ T cells sorted from blood. These TCRs come from a man between 18 and 29 years old in good health.

The chain combines TRBV7-2 with TRBJ2-3; 8 bases align to TRBD1. Germline values: CDR1 SGHTA, CDR2 FQGNSA. The CDR3 sequence is 16 residues long. Germline trimming cut 5 bases from V and 2 bases from J; bases unmatched to any gene: 9. The CDR3 coding sequence is TGTGCCAGCAGCCGACATGGACAGGGAGCCACAGATACGCAGTATTTT. Encoded protein: CASSRHGQGATDTQYF. Combining the CDR3 with reference TRBV7-2 and TRBJ2-3 gives the whole variable domain GAGVSQSPSNKVTEKGKDVELRCDPISGHTALYWYRQSLGQGLEFLIYFQGNSAPDKSGLPSDRFSAERTGGSVSTLTIQRTQQEDSAVYLCASSRHGQGATDTQYFGPGTRLTVL.

The V gene is TRBV21-1, the J gene TRBJ2-5; the table's D call, TRBD1, was not checked against the DNA. TRBV21-1 corresponds to a pseudogene. CDR3 size: 14 residues. CDR3 residues: CASSTDRDGETQYF. CDR3 nucleotide sequence: TGTGCCAGCAGCACTGACAGGGATGGGGAGACCCAGTACTTC.

J is TRBJ2-7 and V is TRBV5-1; 11 bases are shared with TRBD2. The CDR3 consists of 17 residues. V lost 4 bases and J lost 5; bases outside the gene matches: 14. The V gene's germline CDR1 is SGHRS and CDR2 YFSETQ. The CDR3 sequence: CASSLREIAGGLDEQYF. As DNA, the CDR3 is TGCGCCAGCAGCCTGAGGGAGATAGCGGGAGGGCTTGACGAGCAGTACTTC.

V is TRBV9 and J is TRBJ1-4, with no clear D. The CDR3 is 14 residues long. Germline CDR1 reads SGDLS; CDR2 reads YYNGEE. V was cut by 3 bases and J by 3 bases, with 9 bases left in between. The CDR3 reads CASSGPGPNEKLFF. The DNA for the CDR3 is TGTGCCAGCAGCGGACCCGGACCTAATGAAAAACTGTTTTTT.

A word on this clone: This CDR3 is also generated by other DNA sequences in the sample. This chain connects TRBV7-9 to TRBJ1-1; TRBD1 is a possible D gene (5 bases). Trimming cost V 5 bases and J 2 bases, with 6 bases left between them. Germline V gene sequence: CDR1 SEHNR, CDR2 FQNEAQ (reference sequence). CDR3 size: 12 residues. Written as DNA, the CDR3 is TGTGCCAGCAGCGGGGGTAACACTGAAGCTTTCTTT. This encodes CASSGGNTEAFF.

The chain couples TRBV7-9 to TRBJ2-7; 10 bases are a match to TRBD1. CDR1 is SEHNR, CDR2 FQNEAQ, per germline (reference sequence). This CDR3 contains 16 residues. V was clipped by 5 bases and J by 3 bases; unmatched bases: 10. The chain's CDR3 is CASSPTGTGVIYEQYF. CDR3 nucleotides: TGTGCCAGCAGCCCGACGGGGACAGGGGTAATCTACGAGCAGTACTTC.

This clone has a single count. This chain connects TRBV7-9 to TRBJ1-2; 10 positions match TRBD1. V lost 5 bases, J lost 2 bases, and 8 bases stayed unmatched. This CDR3 has 16 residues. The germline V gene encodes CDR1 SEHNR and CDR2 FQNEAQ (reference sequence). CDR3 sequence: CASSPRDRGQNYGYTF. CDR3 in DNA: TGTGCCAGCAGCCCCCGCGACAGGGGGCAGAACTATGGCTACACCTTC. Full variable domain (rest looked up from reference TRBV7-9 and TRBJ1-2): DTGVSQNPRHKITKRGQNVTFRCDPISEHNRLYWYRQTLGQGPEFLTYFQNEAQLEKSRLLSDRFSAERPKGSFSTLEIQRTEQGDSAMYLCASSPRDRGQNYGYTFGSGTRLTVV.

This chain uses TRBV7-9 with TRBJ2-7; weak D call: TRBD2 (6 bases). The CDR3 totals 16 residues. Germline V lookup: CDR1 SEHNR, CDR2 FQNEAQ (reference sequence). Trimming removed 5 bases from V and 2 bases from J, with 19 bases in between. CDR3 DNA: TGTGCCAGCAGCCCACGACCCGCGGGACTCACCTACGAGCAGTACTTC. Translated: CASSPRPAGLTYEQYF.

The J gene is TRBJ2-7, the V gene TRBV27; 9 bases agree with TRBD2. CDR1 is MNHEY, CDR2 SMNVEV, per germline (reference sequence). This CDR3 is built from 15 residues. J was trimmed by 5 bases and V by 5 bases; bases with no gene match: 10. The CDR3 DNA sequence: TGTGCCAGCAGTAGGCCCGGGACTAGCTACGACGAGCAGTACTTC. Translated, it gives CASSRPGTSYDEQYF.

This clone was recorded once. V and J are TRBV4-3 and TRBJ2-1; D not resolved. Germline lookup yields CDR1 LGHNA and CDR2 YSLEER. The length of the CDR3 is 14 residues. The V end was cut by 1 base, the J end by 5 bases, with 9 bases between. DNA for the CDR3: TGCGCCAGCAGCCAAGCCAGCAGTGACAATGAGCAGTTCTTC. Translated: CASSQASSDNEQFF.

Concerning this clone: The sample holds other DNA sequences that translate to the same CDR3. The chain links TRBV6-5 to TRBJ2-7, with D perhaps TRBD1 (5 bases). The CDR3 covers 12 residues. V lost 2 bases and J lost 3, with 5 bases in between. Germline CDR1 is MNHEY and CDR2 is SVGAGI. CDR3 sequence reads: CASSYRGYEQYF. The CDR3 coding sequence is TGTGCCAGCAGTTACAGGGGCTACGAGCAGTACTTC.

The chain employs TRBV5-5 and TRBJ1-2, with unresolved D. Germline V gene data show CDR1 as SGHKS and CDR2 as YYEKEE (reference sequence). This CDR3 is 16 amino acids long. Between the trimmed V and J ends, which lost 3 bases and 4 bases, there was a span of 19 bases. The CDR3 region is CASSSTSSSAPYGYTF. CDR3 nucleotide sequence: TGTGCCAGCAGCTCGACTTCATCCAGTGCGCCCTATGGCTACACCTTC.

This sequence joins TRBV15 and TRBJ1-4; maybe TRBD1 (5 bases). V lost 0 bases and J lost 3, with 8 bases in between. The CDR3 sequence is 15 residues long. Germline V gene sequence: CDR1 LNHNV, CDR2 YYDKDF (reference sequence). CDR3 protein: CATSRDLGPNEKLFF. DNA of the CDR3: TGTGCCACCAGCAGAGATTTGGGGCCTAATGAAAAACTGTTTTTT.

The chain couples TRBV7-9 to TRBJ2-3, with no clear D. The germline gives CDR1 SEHNR, CDR2 FQNEAQ (reference sequence). The V end was cut by 5 bases, the J end by 2 bases, with 14 bases between. This CDR3 comprises 15 residues. The CDR3 nucleotides are TGTGCCAGCAGCCGCTCGGACGAGGACACAGATACGCAGTATTTT. It is translated as CASSRSDEDTDTQYF.

The chain combines TRBV10-1 with TRBJ2-7, with 7 bases lining up with TRBD1. The CDR3 has 14 amino acids. V was pared by 0 bases and J by 7 bases, with 6 bases of the junction left unmatched. In germline, CDR1 is WNHNN, CDR2 SYGVQD (reference sequence). CDR3 loop: CASSESRDRREQYF. DNA for the CDR3: TGCGCCAGCAGTGAGTCCCGGGACAGAAGGGAGCAGTACTTC.

The V call is TRBV7-9, the J call TRBJ1-4; possible D gene TRBD1, 5 bases. Looked up from germline, CDR1 is SEHNR and CDR2 is FQNEAQ (reference sequence). With 1 base removed from V and 2 bases from J, the gap between germline ends came to 14 bases. The CDR3 is 17 residues long. CDR3 nucleotides: TGTGCCAGCAGCTTAGGTGACGGGGGTAAGACTAATGAAAAACTGTTTTTT. Translating gives CASSLGDGGKTNEKLFF.

The rearrangement uses TRBV29-1 and TRBJ2-1; 7 bases align to TRBD2. The CDR3 totals 14 residues. With V trimmed by 7 bases and J by 12 bases, 18 bases remained unmatched. The germline gives CDR1 SQVTM, CDR2 ANQGSEA. CDR3 amino acids: CSAEGLADYLGQFF. The DNA of the CDR3 is TGCAGCGCTGAGGGGCTAGCGGATTATCTTGGGCAGTTCTTC.

The chain is built from TRBV29-1 and TRBJ2-7; perhaps TRBD1 as D (6 bases). The CDR3 is 13 amino acids. Trimming stripped 4 bases from V and 0 bases from J, with 10 bases between. CDR1 and CDR2 from the germline V gene are SQVTM and ANQGSEA. The CDR3 protein is CSVVPRGSYEQYF. CDR3 nucleotides: TGCAGCGTTGTCCCCAGGGGCTCCTACGAGCAGTACTTC.

The genes are TRBV6-5 and TRBJ2-7; 9 nucleotides match TRBD1. There are 16 residues in the CDR3. Looked up from germline, CDR1 is MNHEY and CDR2 is SVGAGI. Trimming at V came to 4 bases and at J to 3 bases, leaving 10 bases not matched to a gene. CDR3 sequence reads: CASSSGDRGILYEQYF. In DNA form, the CDR3 reads TGTGCCAGCAGTTCGGGCGACAGGGGGATTCTCTACGAGCAGTACTTC.

V gene TRBV19 combines with J gene TRBJ2-3; D gene unclear. The ends were cut back, 4 bases at V and 5 bases at J, with 10 bases in the middle. Germline V gene data show CDR1 as LNHDA and CDR2 as SQIVND (reference sequence). The CDR3 extends over 13 amino acids. The CDR3 DNA is TGTGCCAGTAGTAACTCTTTCAGAGATACGCAGTATTTT. It translates to CASSNSFRDTQYF.

V and J are TRBV28 and TRBJ1-1; D gene unclear. Trimming stripped 3 bases from V and 0 bases from J, with 17 bases between. The CDR3 runs 17 residues. The germline CDR1 and CDR2 sequences are MDHEN and SYDVKM. CDR3 sequence (DNA): TGTGCCAGCAGTTTTCTTGTCGGGGAGAGCATGAACACTGAAGCTTTCTTT. Its translation is CASSFLVGESMNTEAFF.

This sequence joins TRBV28 and TRBJ1-5; possible D gene TRBD1, 6 bases. Trimming took 6 bases from V and 5 from J, leaving 14 bases between them. The CDR3 runs to 14 residues. Germline CDR1 MDHEN, CDR2 SYDVKM. This CDR3 reads CASSQTGTDQPQHF. The CDR3 DNA reads TGTGCCAGCAGCCAAACAGGGACCGATCAGCCCCAGCATTTT.

This chain joins TRBV29-1 and TRBJ2-7; 8 bases line up with TRBD2. Germline V lookup: CDR1 SQVTM, CDR2 ANQGSEA. CDR3 length: 14 amino acids. The trim removed 1 base at V and 5 bases at J, leaving 7 bases unmatched. The CDR3 region has the DNA TGCAGCGTTGAAGGCATTAGCGGGATGGACGAGCAGTACTTC. Translating gives CSVEGISGMDEQYF.

This chain links TRBV9 with TRBJ2-7; 12 nucleotides match TRBD2. The CDR3 totals 15 residues. The junction had 3 bases not matched to a gene; V was cut back by 0 bases and J by 5 bases. The germline V gene encodes CDR1 SGDLS and CDR2 YYNGEE. In nucleotides, the CDR3 is TGTGCCAGCAGCGTAGGTCGACTAGCGGGAGACGAGCAGTACTTC. Translated: CASSVGRLAGDEQYF.

The chain has TRBV5-6 and TRBJ2-1, with 7 nucleotides matching TRBD2. The CDR3 contains 15 residues. The germline gives CDR1 SGHDT, CDR2 YYEEEE. With 4 bases clipped from V and 1 base from J, the junction kept 5 bases outside the gene matches. This CDR3 is CASSRRAGSYNEQFF. CDR3 coding DNA: TGTGCCAGCAGCCGGAGAGCGGGATCCTACAATGAGCAGTTCTTC.

This chain connects TRBV4-2 to TRBJ2-5; tentatively, D is TRBD1 (5 bases). CDR3 size: 15 residues. Trimming cost V 0 bases and J 4 bases, with 12 bases left between them. In germline, CDR1 is LGHNA, CDR2 YNFKEQ. Here the CDR3 DNA reads TGTGCCAGCAGCCAAGAACGGACATACCCAGAGACCCAGTACTTC. Its protein product is CASSQERTYPETQYF.

This clone has a single count. Different DNA sequences within this sample yield the same CDR3. The gene calls are TRBV4-1 and TRBJ2-7, with D possibly being TRBD1 (5 bases). CDR1 and CDR2 from the germline V gene are MGHRA and YSYEKL. The CDR3 spans 13 residues. V was cut by 2 bases and J by 1 base, with 6 bases left in between. The CDR3 protein is CASSQRQSYEQYF. The CDR3 DNA is TGCGCCAGCAGCCAACGACAGTCCTACGAGCAGTACTTC.